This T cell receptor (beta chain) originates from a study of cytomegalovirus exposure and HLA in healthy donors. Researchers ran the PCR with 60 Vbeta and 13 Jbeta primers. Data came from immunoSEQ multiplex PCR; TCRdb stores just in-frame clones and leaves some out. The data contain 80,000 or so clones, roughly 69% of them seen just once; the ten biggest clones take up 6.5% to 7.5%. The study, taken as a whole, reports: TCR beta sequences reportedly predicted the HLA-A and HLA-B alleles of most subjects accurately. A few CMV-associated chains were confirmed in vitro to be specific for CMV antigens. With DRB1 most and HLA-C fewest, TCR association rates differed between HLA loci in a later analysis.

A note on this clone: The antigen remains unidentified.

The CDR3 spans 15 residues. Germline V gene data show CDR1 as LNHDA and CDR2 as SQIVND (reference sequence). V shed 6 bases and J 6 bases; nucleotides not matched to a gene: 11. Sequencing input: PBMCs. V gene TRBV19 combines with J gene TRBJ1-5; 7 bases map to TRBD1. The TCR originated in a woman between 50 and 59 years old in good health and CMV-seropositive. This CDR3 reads CASSTTGDGGQPQHF. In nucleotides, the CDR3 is TGTGCCAGTAGCACTACAGGGGATGGGGGTCAGCCCCAGCATTTT.